A few counts support the clone carrying this T cell receptor beta chain. Its antigen is not identified. The DNA is omitted, as the CDR3 cannot be located on it reliably, and the CDR3 follows TCRdb's listing. The sample belongs to a study of Graves' ophthalmopathy and Graves' hyperthyroidism. RNA transcripts were the template, and TCR beta CDR3 regions were amplified from them. RT-PCR was first run with HTBI primers, then multiplex PCR in a second round. MiXCR was run by TCRdb on the multiplex PCR reads, yielding one entry per CDR3 protein. The sample has about 500,000 distinct CDR3 sequences, under 45% seen once. Broader study findings: Blood samples also showed most expanded thyroid clonotypes exceeding 0.001 frequency.

CDR1 is ENHRY and CDR2 is SYGVKD in the germline V gene. The CDR3 is made up of 16 amino acids, end residues included. This chain joins TRBV10-3 and TRBJ1-5; TRBD1 is the table's D call and was not checked against the DNA. The sequencing sample was made of peripheral blood or thyroid tissue (not recorded which). This sequence originates from an adult man with Graves' hyperthyroidism. CDR3 sequence reads: CASSYFGPGGNQPQHF.